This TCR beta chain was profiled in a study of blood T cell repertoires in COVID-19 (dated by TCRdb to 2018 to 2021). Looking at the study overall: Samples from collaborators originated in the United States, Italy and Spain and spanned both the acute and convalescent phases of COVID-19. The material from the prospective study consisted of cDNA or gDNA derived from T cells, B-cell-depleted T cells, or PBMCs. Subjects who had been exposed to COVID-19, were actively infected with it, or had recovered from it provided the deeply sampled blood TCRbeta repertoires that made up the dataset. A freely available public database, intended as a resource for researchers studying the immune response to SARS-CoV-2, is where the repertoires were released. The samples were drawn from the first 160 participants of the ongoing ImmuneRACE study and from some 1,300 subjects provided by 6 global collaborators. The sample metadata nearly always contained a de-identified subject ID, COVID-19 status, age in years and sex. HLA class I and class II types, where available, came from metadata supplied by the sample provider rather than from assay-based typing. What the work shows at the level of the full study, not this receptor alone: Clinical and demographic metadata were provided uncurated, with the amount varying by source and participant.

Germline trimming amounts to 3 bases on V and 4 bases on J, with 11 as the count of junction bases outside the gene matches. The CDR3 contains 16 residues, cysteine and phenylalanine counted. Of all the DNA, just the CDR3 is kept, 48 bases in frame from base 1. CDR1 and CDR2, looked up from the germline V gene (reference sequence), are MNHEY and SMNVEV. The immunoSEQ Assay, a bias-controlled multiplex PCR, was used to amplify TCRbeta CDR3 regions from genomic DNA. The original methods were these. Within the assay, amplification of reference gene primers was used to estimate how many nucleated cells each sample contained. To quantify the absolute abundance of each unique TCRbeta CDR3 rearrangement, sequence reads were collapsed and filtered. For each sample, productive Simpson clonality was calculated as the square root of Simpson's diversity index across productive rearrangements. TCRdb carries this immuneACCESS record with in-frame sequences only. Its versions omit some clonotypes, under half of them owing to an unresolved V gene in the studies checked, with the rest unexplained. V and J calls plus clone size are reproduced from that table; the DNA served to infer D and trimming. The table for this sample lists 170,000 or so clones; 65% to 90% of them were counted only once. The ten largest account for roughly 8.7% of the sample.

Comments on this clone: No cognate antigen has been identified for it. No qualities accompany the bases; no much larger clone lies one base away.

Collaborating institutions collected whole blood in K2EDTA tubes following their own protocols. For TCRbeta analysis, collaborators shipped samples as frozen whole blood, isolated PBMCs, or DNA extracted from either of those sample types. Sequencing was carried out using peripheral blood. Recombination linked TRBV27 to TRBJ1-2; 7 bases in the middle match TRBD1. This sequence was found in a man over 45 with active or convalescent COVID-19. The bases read TGTGCCAGCAGTTTTACCGGACAGGAGAATTTCTATGGCTACACCTTC. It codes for CASSFTGQENFYGYTF.